A selection of T cell receptor beta chains follows, all from one sample in a study of shared clonotypes between healthy human individuals. The protocol was immunoSEQ multiplex PCR, while the TCRdb copy is restricted to in-frame clones and leaves out a portion. The table includes over a million clones, around 82% detected once. Sample: memory CD4+ T cells from PBMCs. These receptors were collected from a man between 18 and 29 years old in good health. Some clones in this sample may be carry-over from other donors' samples. Each CDR3 is given with its conserved first and last residue. The order of the fields is V gene, J gene, CDR3 protein.

TRBV7-2,TRBJ2-1,CASSPDSGRGREQFF
TRBV2,TRBJ2-7,CASSVIGTAYEQYF
TRBV30,TRBJ2-2,CAWSVLGGVRTGELFF
TRBV4-1,TRBJ2-7,CASSLGTSSYEQYF
TRBV5-4,TRBJ2-7,CASSPDVGGSREQYF
TRBV5-6,TRBJ2-3,CASSGAGTSTDTQYF
TRBV27,TRBJ1-5,CASSFVQGDQPQHF
TRBV28,TRBJ1-2,CASSSGMDYGYTF
TRBV7-8,TRBJ2-7,CASSLVAGAVHEQYF
TRBV19,TRBJ2-7,CASSQPGQGAYEQYF
TRBV6-1,TRBJ2-5,CASSGGETQYF
TRBV2,TRBJ2-7,CATSGSGFEQYF
TRBV7-3,TRBJ1-1,CASSLAGTANTEAFF
TRBV5-1,TRBJ1-2,CASRGGPTDSNYGYTF
TRBV5-4,TRBJ2-5,CASSLTGGGETQYF